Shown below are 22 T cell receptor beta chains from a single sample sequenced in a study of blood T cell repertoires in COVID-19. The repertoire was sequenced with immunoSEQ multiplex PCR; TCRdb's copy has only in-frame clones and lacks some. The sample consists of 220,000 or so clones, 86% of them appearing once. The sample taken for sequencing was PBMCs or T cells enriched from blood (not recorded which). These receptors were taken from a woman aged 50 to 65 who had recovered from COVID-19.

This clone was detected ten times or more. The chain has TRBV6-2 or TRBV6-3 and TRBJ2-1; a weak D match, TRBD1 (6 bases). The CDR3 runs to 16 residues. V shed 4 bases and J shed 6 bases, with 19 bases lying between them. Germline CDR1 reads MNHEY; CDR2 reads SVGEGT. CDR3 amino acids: CASSSRTASGRNEQFF. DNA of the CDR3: TGTGCCAGCAGTTCTCGGACAGCTTCGGGGCGCAATGAGCAGTTCTTC.

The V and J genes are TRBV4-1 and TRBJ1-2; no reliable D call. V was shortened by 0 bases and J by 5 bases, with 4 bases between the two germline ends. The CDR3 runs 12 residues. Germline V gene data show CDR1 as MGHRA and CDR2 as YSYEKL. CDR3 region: CASSQDQYGYTF. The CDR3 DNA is TGCGCCAGCAGCCAAGACCAATATGGCTACACCTTC.

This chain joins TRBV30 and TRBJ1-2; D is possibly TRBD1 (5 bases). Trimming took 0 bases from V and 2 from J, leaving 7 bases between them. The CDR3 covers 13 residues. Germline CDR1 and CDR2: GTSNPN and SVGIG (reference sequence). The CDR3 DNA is TGTGCCTGGAGTGTACACAGGAACTATGGCTACACCTTC. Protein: CAWSVHRNYGYTF. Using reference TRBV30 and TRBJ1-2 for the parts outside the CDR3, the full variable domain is SQTIHQWPATLVQPVGSPLSLECTVEGTSNPNLYWYRQAAGRGLQLLFYSVGIGQISSEVPQNLSASRPQDRQFILSSKKLLLSDSGFYLCAWSVHRNYGYTFGSGTRLTVV.

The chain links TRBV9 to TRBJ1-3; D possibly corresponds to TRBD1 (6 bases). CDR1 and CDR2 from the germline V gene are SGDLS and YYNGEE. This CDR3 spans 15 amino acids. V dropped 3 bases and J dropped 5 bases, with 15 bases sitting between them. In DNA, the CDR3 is TGTGCCAGCAGCGGAGACTCGGGGGGCAGAAACACCATATATTTT. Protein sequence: CASSGDSGGRNTIYF.

As DNA, the CDR3 is TGTGCCAGCAGCTTGGGCCACCGGGGACTTAACTATGGCTACACCTTC. It yields the protein CASSLGHRGLNYGYTF. The rearrangement joins TRBV5-6 to TRBJ1-2, with D possibly matching TRBD1 (5 bases). Between the trimmed V and J ends, which lost 0 bases and 1 base, there was a span of 13 bases. CDR3 size: 16 residues. Germline assignment: CDR1 SGHDT and CDR2 YYEEEE.

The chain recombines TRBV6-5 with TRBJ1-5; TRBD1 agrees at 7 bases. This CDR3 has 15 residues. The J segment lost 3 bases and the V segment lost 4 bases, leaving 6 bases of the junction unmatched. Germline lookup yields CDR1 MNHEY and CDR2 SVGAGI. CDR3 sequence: CASSFQGVNNQPQHF. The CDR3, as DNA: TGTGCCAGCAGTTTCCAGGGGGTAAACAATCAGCCCCAGCATTTT.

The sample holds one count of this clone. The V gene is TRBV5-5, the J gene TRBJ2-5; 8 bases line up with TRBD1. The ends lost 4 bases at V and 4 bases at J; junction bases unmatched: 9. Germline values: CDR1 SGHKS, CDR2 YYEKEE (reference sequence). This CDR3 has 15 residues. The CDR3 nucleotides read TGTGCCAGCAGCCAAGACAGGGGACGAGGAGAGACCCAGTACTTC. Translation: CASSQDRGRGETQYF.

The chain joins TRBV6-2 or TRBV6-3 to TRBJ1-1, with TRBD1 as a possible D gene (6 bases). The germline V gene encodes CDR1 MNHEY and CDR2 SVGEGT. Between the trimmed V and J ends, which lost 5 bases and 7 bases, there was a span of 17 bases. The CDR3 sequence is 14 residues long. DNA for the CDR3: TGTGCCAGCAGTCGCTTAACAGGGACCAGTGAAGCTTTCTTT. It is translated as CASSRLTGTSEAFF.

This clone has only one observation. The CDR3 sequence is CASSRSGNTLPYYNEQFF. CDR3 in DNA: TGTGCCAGCAGTCGTAGCGGGAACACTTTACCTTATTACAATGAGCAGTTCTTC. The J gene is TRBJ2-1, the V gene TRBV28; 8 nucleotides agree with TRBD2. This CDR3 is built from 18 residues. Germline assignment: CDR1 MDHEN and CDR2 SYDVKM. With V trimmed by 5 bases and J by 4 bases, 16 bases remained unmatched. Together with reference TRBV28 and TRBJ2-1, the CDR3 gives the full variable domain: DVKVTQSSRYLVKRTGEKVFLECVQDMDHENMFWYRQDPGLGLRLIYFSYDVKMKEKGDIPEGYSVSREKKERFSLILESASTNQTSMYLCASSRSGNTLPYYNEQFFGPGTRLTVL.

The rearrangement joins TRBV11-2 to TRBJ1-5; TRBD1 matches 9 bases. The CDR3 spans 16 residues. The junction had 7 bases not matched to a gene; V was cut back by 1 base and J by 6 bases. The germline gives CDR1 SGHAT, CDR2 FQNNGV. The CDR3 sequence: CASSLGVGQGSQPQHF. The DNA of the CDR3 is TGTGCCAGCAGCTTAGGAGTGGGACAGGGTAGTCAGCCCCAGCATTTT.

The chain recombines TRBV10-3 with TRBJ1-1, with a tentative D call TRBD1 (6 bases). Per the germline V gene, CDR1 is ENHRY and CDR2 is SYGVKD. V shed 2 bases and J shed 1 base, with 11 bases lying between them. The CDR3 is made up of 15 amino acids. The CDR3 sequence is CAISEQGQRNTEAFF. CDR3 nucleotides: TGTGCCATCAGTGAGCAAGGACAGCGGAACACTGAAGCTTTCTTT.

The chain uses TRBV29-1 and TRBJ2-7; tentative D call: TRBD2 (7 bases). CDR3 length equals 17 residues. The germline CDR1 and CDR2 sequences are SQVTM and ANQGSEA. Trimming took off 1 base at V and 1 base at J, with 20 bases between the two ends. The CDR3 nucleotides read TGCAGCGTTGAAGGGGGATCGTGGCGGGGGCGGTCCTACGAGCAGTACTTC. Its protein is CSVEGGSWRGRSYEQYF.

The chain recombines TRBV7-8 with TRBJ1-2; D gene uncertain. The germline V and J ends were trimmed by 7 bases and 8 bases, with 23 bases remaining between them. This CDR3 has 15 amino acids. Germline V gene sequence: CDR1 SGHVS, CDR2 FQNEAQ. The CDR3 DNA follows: TGTGCCAGCACCCTAAAGTATGGGCAGATTGGCGGCTACACCTTC. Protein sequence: CASTLKYGQIGGYTF.

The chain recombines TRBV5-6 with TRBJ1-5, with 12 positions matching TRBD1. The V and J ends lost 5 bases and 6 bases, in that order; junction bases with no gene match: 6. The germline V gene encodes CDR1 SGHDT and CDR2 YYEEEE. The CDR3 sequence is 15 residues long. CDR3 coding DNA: TGTGCCAGCAGACGGGGACAGGGGGCCTCTCAGCCCCAGCATTTT. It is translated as CASRRGQGASQPQHF.

CDR3 region: CASSPWTGPKNIQYF. The CDR3 DNA follows: TGTGCCAGCAGCCCATGGACAGGGCCTAAAAACATTCAGTACTTC. The chain couples TRBV7-9 to TRBJ2-4; TRBD1 matches 8 bases. The germline V gene has CDR1 SEHNR and CDR2 FQNEAQ (reference sequence). V was pared by 5 bases and J by 4 bases, with 7 bases of the junction left unmatched. This CDR3 is 15 amino acids long.

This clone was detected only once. The CDR3 spells CSASMGQGTYGYTF. The CDR3 DNA follows: TGCAGTGCTAGTATGGGACAGGGGACCTATGGCTACACCTTC. V gene TRBV20-1 combines with J gene TRBJ1-2; 10 positions match TRBD1. V shed 3 bases and J 4 bases; nucleotides not matched to a gene: 5. The germline V gene encodes CDR1 DFQATT and CDR2 SNEGSKA (reference sequence). CDR3 length equals 14 residues.

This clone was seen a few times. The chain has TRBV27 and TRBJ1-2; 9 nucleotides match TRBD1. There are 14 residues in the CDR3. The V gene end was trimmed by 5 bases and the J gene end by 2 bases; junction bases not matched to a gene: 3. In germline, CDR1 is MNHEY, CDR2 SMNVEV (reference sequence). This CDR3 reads CASSLDRGNYGYTF. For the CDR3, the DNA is TGTGCCAGCAGTCTGGACAGGGGAAACTATGGCTACACCTTC.

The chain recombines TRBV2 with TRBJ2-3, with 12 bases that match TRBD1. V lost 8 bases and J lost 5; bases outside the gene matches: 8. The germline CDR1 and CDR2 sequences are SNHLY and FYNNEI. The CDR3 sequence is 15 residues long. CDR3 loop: CASGKGQGAGDTQYF. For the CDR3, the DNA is TGTGCCAGCGGGAAGGGACAGGGGGCGGGAGATACGCAGTATTTT.

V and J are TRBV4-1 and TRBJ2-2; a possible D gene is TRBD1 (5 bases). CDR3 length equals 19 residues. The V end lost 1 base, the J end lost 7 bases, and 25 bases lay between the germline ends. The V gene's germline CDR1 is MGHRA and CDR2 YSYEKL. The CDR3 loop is CASSQAGAGLLYPVGELFF. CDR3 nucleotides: TGCGCCAGCAGCCAAGCTGGTGCAGGGCTGTTATATCCCGTCGGGGAGCTGTTTTTT.

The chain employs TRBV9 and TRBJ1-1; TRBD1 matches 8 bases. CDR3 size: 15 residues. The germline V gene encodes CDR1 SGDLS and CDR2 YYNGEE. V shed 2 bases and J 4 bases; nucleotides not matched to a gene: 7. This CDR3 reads CASSVLTGAGTEAFF. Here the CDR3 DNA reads TGTGCCAGCAGCGTCCTGACAGGGGCGGGCACTGAAGCTTTCTTT.

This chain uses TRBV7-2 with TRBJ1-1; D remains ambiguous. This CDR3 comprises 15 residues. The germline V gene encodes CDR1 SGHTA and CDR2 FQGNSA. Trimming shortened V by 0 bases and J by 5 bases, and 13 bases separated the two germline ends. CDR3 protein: CASSLALGVRTEAFF. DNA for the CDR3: TGTGCCAGCAGCTTAGCCTTGGGCGTTAGGACTGAAGCTTTCTTT.

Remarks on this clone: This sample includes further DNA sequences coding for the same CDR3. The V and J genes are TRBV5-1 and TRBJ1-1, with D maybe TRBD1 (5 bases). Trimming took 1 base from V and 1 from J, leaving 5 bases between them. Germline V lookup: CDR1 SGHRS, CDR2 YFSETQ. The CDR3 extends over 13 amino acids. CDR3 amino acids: CASSLTGNTEAFF. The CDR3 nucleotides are TGCGCCAGCAGCTTGACAGGGAACACTGAAGCTTTCTTT.